The source of this TCR beta chain is a study of blood T cells in healthy people across ages. Many counts were recorded for this clonotype. Then a second PCR, running roughly 7 to 11 cycles, was carried out with a sample-barcoded 5' primer and a J-beta primer mix. Unique molecular identifiers of 12 random nucleotides labeled each cDNA. TCRdb reanalysed the 5' RACE reads using MiXCR and keeps one entry per CDR3 protein. The sample lists some 900,000 distinct CDR3 sequences; 48% were seen once. Sequencing was performed on blood. This clonotype was obtained from a man aged 25-45 years in good health.

CDR3 residues: CASSYRQGYEQYF. The CDR3 DNA follows: TGTGCCAGCAGCTACCGACAGGGGTACGAGCAGTACTTC. V is TRBV7-2 and J is TRBJ2-7; 8 bases are shared with TRBD1. The CDR3 has 13 residues. CDR1 SGHTA and CDR2 FQGNSA come from the germline V gene. J lost 4 bases, V lost 4 bases, and 3 bases had no gene match.